This T cell receptor beta chain was identified during a study of Tregs in tolerant kidney transplant recipients. Whole-study results and caveats: Biological reproducibility was not directly addressed, but technical replication error appeared minimal. Validation in larger populations is needed because few patients were studied. Expanding Tregs on activated donor B cells appeared to best identify donor-specific TCRbeta clones.

The assay was immunoSEQ multiplex PCR, and TCRdb's table has in-frame clones only and misses some. Of some 110,000 clones in the sample, roughly nine tenths are singletons; the top ten hold roughly 0.63%. Unstimulated regulatory T cells (CD4+CD25+CD127-), CD4+CD25- non-regulatory cells, CD4 and CD8 cells were FACS-sorted from thawed PBMCs. Concerning this clone itself: The antigen is not known.

This TCR was sampled from a human donor in good health. Material: CD4+ T cells from blood.

The CDR3 DNA reads as TGTGCCAGCAATTGGGTCTACGAGCAGTACTTC. The encoded protein is CASNWVYEQYF. The chain employs TRBV6-1 and TRBJ2-7; the D is unclear. Between the trimmed V and J ends, which lost 7 bases and 3 bases, there was a span of 7 bases. The CDR3 is made up of 11 amino acids. CDR1 and CDR2 from the germline V gene are MNHNS and SASEGT.